These T cell receptor beta chains were read from a single sample in a study of shared clonotypes between healthy human individuals. This table comes from immunoSEQ multiplex PCR, and its TCRdb copy is limited to in-frame clones, with some not included. The sample shows about a million clones, over 60% of them seen only once. The source material was memory CD4+ T cells sorted from blood. Source of these receptors: a man younger than 30 in good health. Both conserved end residues are part of each CDR3. A D gene is named only where the DNA matches it firmly. Clone size is not always given. Where it is, it says once, few, many or a class for expanded clones.

cdr3_nt cdr3_aa j_call d_call clone_size v_call
TGTGCCAGCAGTGAATCGAAGCGGATCAGGAGCACAGATACGCAGTATTTT CASSESKRIRSTDTQYF TRBJ2-3 - - TRBV6-1
TGTGCCAGCAGTTACTACAGGGGTTCCGATCAGCCCCAGCATTTT CASSYYRGSDQPQHF TRBJ1-5 TRBD1 few TRBV6-5
TGTGCCAGCAGTTTACGTCGCTCTAGCGGGGGGGGCCCAGATACGCAGTATTTT CASSLRRSSGGGPDTQYF TRBJ2-3 TRBD2 - TRBV27
TGTGCCAGCAGTCTGGGTATTATGAACACTGAAGCTTTCTTT CASSLGIMNTEAFF TRBJ1-1 - few TRBV28
TGTGCCAGCAGCGCGGGGGGGCCAAAAGATACGCAGTATTTT CASSAGGPKDTQYF TRBJ2-3 TRBD2 - TRBV6-1
TGTGCCAGCAGTGGGGGACAGGGCAATCAGCCCCAGCATTTT CASSGGQGNQPQHF TRBJ1-5 TRBD1 few TRBV2
TGCGCCAGCAGCTTGAACCCAGGGACCAACGAGCAGTACTTC CASSLNPGTNEQYF TRBJ2-7 - - TRBV5-1
TGTGCCAGCTCACCAGGAGGGCCGGAGCAGTACTTC CASSPGGPEQYF TRBJ2-7 - few TRBV18
TGTGCCACCGCCACTGAGGGATCCCTCTCTGGGGCCAACGTCCTGACTTTC CATATEGSLSGANVLTF TRBJ2-6 - - TRBV27
TGCGCCAGCAACGGACAGGGTAGATCAGATACGCAGTATTTT CASNGQGRSDTQYF TRBJ2-3 TRBD1 - TRBV10-2
TGTGCCAGCAGTCGATCGCTAGCGGGGGTGTCCTACAATGAGCAGTTCTTC CASSRSLAGVSYNEQFF TRBJ2-1 TRBD2 - TRBV27
TGTGCCAGCAGTTACGAGGCCGGGGAGCTGTTTTTT CASSYEAGELFF TRBJ2-2 - - TRBV6-5
TGTGCCAGCAGCTTATCGGACAGCCGCACAGATACGCAGTATTTT CASSLSDSRTDTQYF TRBJ2-3 - - TRBV11-2
TGTGCCAGCACTCCCCAGCTGGGTCCCTACGAGCAGTACTTC CASTPQLGPYEQYF TRBJ2-7 - once TRBV2
TGTGCCAGCACCCCAGGAGGGAGCATCAATCAGCCCCAGCATTTT CASTPGGSINQPQHF TRBJ1-5 - - TRBV28
TGCGCCAGCAGCTTGGAGAGCTCCTACGAGCAGTACTTC CASSLESSYEQYF TRBJ2-7 - - TRBV5-1